Presented here are 15 T cell receptor beta chains from one specimen sequenced in a study of CD8 T cell repertoires and HIV-1 epitope variants. Using immunoSEQ multiplex PCR, the repertoire was profiled, and TCRdb retains in-frame clones only, with some absent. The profile shows several thousand clones, roughly 60% of them singletons. These receptors have no identified antigens. What was sequenced was cultured CD8+ T cells derived from PBMCs. Receptors were obtained from a male donor with HIV.

This clone turned up a few times. The CDR3: CASSSPWERNSYEQYF. CDR3 DNA: TGTGCCAGCAGCTCCCCTTGGGAGCGGAACTCCTACGAGCAGTACTTC. The rearrangement links TRBV7-8 to TRBJ2-7; weak D call: TRBD2 (5 bases). The CDR3 has 16 amino acids. Germline-derived CDR1 and CDR2 are SGHVS and FQNEAQ. The V end lost 4 bases, the J end lost 0 bases, and 16 bases lay between the germline ends.

The chain joins TRBV11-3 to TRBJ2-3; maybe TRBD2 (5 bases). The CDR3 is 13 amino acids. Germline-derived CDR1 and CDR2 are SGHNT and YENEEA. Trimming took off 1 base at V and 8 bases at J, with 10 bases between the two ends. The CDR3 protein is CASSLAPAGTQYF. The CDR3 DNA reads TGTGCCAGCAGCTTAGCTCCGGCGGGTACGCAGTATTTT.

This clone rates as medium-sized. The V gene is TRBV13, the J gene TRBJ1-3; 7 bases map to TRBD1. With 5 bases clipped from V and 5 bases from J, the junction kept 9 bases outside the gene matches. Germline lookup yields CDR1 PRHDT and CDR2 FYEKMQ (reference sequence). The CDR3 loop spans 15 amino acids. The CDR3 DNA sequence: TGTGCCAGCAGCCCTGACAGGGACGGGCGAAACACCATATATTTT. Translation: CASSPDRDGRNTIYF.

CDR3 sequence reads: CASSQDGRANTGELFF. The CDR3 bases are TGTGCCAGCAGCCAAGATGGCAGGGCGAACACCGGGGAGCTGTTTTTT. The chain links TRBV4-2 to TRBJ2-2, with D possibly matching TRBD1 (5 bases). Germline V gene data show CDR1 as LGHNA and CDR2 as YNFKEQ. The CDR3 has 16 amino acids. Between the trimmed V and J ends, which lost 0 bases and 0 bases, there was a span of 8 bases.

The chain carries TRBV7-9 and TRBJ2-5; unclear D gene. The CDR3 runs to 13 residues. Per the germline V gene, CDR1 is SEHNR and CDR2 is FQNEAQ (reference sequence). V lost 4 bases to trimming and J lost 0 bases, with 6 bases between them. CDR3 in amino acids: CASSSRDQETQYF. In DNA form, the CDR3 reads TGTGCCAGCAGCTCCCGGGACCAAGAGACCCAGTACTTC. Full variable domain (missing parts from reference TRBV7-9 and TRBJ2-5): DTGVSQNPRHKITKRGQNVTFRCDPISEHNRLYWYRQTLGQGPEFLTYFQNEAQLEKSRLLSDRFSAERPKGSFSTLEIQRTEQGDSAMYLCASSSRDQETQYFGPGTRLLVL.

This rearrangement joins TRBV14 to TRBJ1-1; 11 nucleotides align to TRBD1. The CDR3 has 16 amino acids. The V gene end was trimmed by 1 base and the J gene end by 5 bases; junction bases not matched to a gene: 6. Germline values: CDR1 SGHDN, CDR2 FVKESK. In DNA, the CDR3 is TGTGCCAGCAGCCAAGTCTTCGGGACAGGGGGAACTGAAGCTTTCTTT. Translating gives CASSQVFGTGGTEAFF.

The V and J genes are TRBV5-4 and TRBJ2-1; D remains ambiguous. Between the trimmed V and J ends, which lost 4 bases and 7 bases, there was a span of 12 bases. The length of the CDR3 is 13 residues. CDR1 and CDR2 (germline): SGHNT, YYREEE (reference sequence). The CDR3 bases are TGTGCCAGCAGCCGAAGGGCCGGGAATGAGCAGTTCTTC. Protein sequence: CASSRRAGNEQFF.

The chain links TRBV6-6 to TRBJ2-1; 7 bases map to TRBD1. J lost 4 bases, V lost 2 bases, and 5 bases had no gene match. Germline V CDR1 and CDR2: MNHNY, SVGAGI (reference sequence). The CDR3 runs to 15 residues. The chain's CDR3 is CASSYRQGEYNEQFF. Here the CDR3 DNA reads TGTGCCAGCAGTTACCGACAGGGCGAATACAATGAGCAGTTCTTC.

The chain joins TRBV4-2 to TRBJ2-7, with TRBD2 matching 11 bases. Per germline, CDR1 LGHNA and CDR2 YNFKEQ. There are 16 residues in the CDR3. The J segment lost 5 bases and the V segment lost 0 bases, leaving 6 bases of the junction unmatched. The CDR3 loop reads CASSQDPSGRPNEQYF. Here the CDR3 DNA reads TGTGCCAGCAGCCAAGACCCTAGCGGGAGGCCTAACGAGCAGTACTTC.

J is TRBJ2-7 and V is TRBV2, with TRBD1 identical over 9 bases. The V segment lost 4 bases and the J segment 3 bases; nucleotides outside the gene matches: 4. The CDR3 contains 14 residues. The germline CDR1 and CDR2 sequences are SNHLY and FYNNEI. CDR3 nucleotide sequence: TGTGCCAGCAGTGCCGGGACAGGGATCTACGAGCAGTACTTC. It is translated as CASSAGTGIYEQYF.

This clone has a single count. J is TRBJ2-1 and V is TRBV4-3, with D possibly being TRBD1 (6 bases). Deletions cut 1 base from V and 4 bases from J, with 14 bases between. There are 16 residues in the CDR3. From germline, CDR1 is LGHNA and CDR2 YSLEER. The chain's CDR3 is CASSQAYRDVYNEQFF. The CDR3 DNA reads as TGCGCCAGCAGCCAAGCCTACAGGGATGTATACAATGAGCAGTTCTTC.

The chain links TRBV9 to TRBJ1-6, with D maybe TRBD1 (5 bases). Trimming stripped 4 bases from V and 15 bases from J, with 23 bases between. The CDR3 spans 15 residues. The germline V gene has CDR1 SGDLS and CDR2 YYNGEE. The CDR3: CASSPQDGAGIGLHF. The CDR3 DNA reads as TGTGCCAGCAGCCCCCAAGACGGGGCAGGGATTGGCCTCCACTTT.

The chain uses TRBV2 and TRBJ1-2, with D unclear. The CDR3 contains 18 residues. V lost 1 base and J 4 bases, leaving 22 bases between the germline ends. Looked up from germline, CDR1 is SNHLY and CDR2 is FYNNEI. CDR3 sequence (DNA): TGTGCCAGCAGTGAAGGTTGGAAAACGGACTCTCCCACCTATGGCTACACCTTC. Translating it yields CASSEGWKTDSPTYGYTF.

CDR3 bases: TGTGCCTGGAGTGTACAAGACTTCCACTCATTGAACACTGAAGCTTTCTTT. This translates into CAWSVQDFHSLNTEAFF. V and J are TRBV30 and TRBJ1-1; no clear D. Germline V gene data show CDR1 as GTSNPN and CDR2 as SVGIG (reference sequence). The CDR3 runs to 17 residues. V was shortened by 0 bases and J by 0 bases, with 17 bases between the two germline ends.

This clone came up a few times. This chain links TRBV7-9 with TRBJ1-1, with D hard to call. The CDR3 is made up of 12 amino acids. V lost 0 bases and J 6 bases, leaving 5 bases between the germline ends. Germline V lookup: CDR1 SEHNR, CDR2 FQNEAQ (reference sequence). The CDR3 reads CASSLAQAEAFF. The CDR3 DNA reads TGTGCCAGCAGCTTAGCCCAGGCTGAAGCTTTCTTT. The whole variable domain, filled in from reference TRBV7-9 and TRBJ1-1, reads DTGVSQNPRHKITKRGQNVTFRCDPISEHNRLYWYRQTLGQGPEFLTYFQNEAQLEKSRLLSDRFSAERPKGSFSTLEIQRTEQGDSAMYLCASSLAQAEAFFGQGTRLTVV.